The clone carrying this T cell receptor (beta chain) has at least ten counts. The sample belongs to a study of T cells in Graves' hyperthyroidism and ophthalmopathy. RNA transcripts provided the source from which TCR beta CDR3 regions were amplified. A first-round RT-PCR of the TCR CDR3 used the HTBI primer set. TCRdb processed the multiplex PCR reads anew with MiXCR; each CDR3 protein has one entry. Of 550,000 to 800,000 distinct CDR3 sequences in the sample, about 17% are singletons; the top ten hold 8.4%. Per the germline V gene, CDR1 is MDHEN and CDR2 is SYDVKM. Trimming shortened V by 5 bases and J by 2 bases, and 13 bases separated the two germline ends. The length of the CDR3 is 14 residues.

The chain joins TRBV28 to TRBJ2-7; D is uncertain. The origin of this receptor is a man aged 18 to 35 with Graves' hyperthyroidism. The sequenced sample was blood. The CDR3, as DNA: TGTGCCAGCAGTGAATCGACTGCGACCTACGAGCAGTACTTC. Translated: CASSESTATYEQYF.